The entry below describes one T cell receptor beta chain. Germline CDR1 reads SGHNT; CDR2 reads YENEEA. The CDR3 runs 12 residues. Trimming cost V 5 bases and J 4 bases, with 6 bases left between them. Treatment reported: approximately 18 received Ad26.COV2.S at low or high dose, single or two shots; about 5 received placebo; per-sample allocation not given. Sampling occurred on day 63 after the first vaccine or placebo injection. Generated by immunoSEQ multiplex PCR, the TCRdb table keeps only in-frame clones and is missing some. The data contain around 450,000 clones, roughly nine tenths of them seen just once; the ten biggest clones take up 2% to 3%. The data were taken from a study of Ad26.COV2.S vaccination and SARS-CoV-2 variants.

The source is a person between 18 and 60 years old who received the Ad26.COV2.S COVID-19 vaccine or a placebo. This specimen was peripheral blood, taken in a trial of Ad26.COV2.S vaccine versus placebo. J is TRBJ2-1 and V is TRBV11-3, with D perhaps matching TRBD2 (6 bases). The CDR3: CASSRGYNEQFF. The CDR3 region has the DNA TGTGCCAGCAGCCGGGGGTACAATGAGCAGTTCTTC.